Sequencing of this TCR beta chain was carried out in a study of CD8+CD57+ T cells in acquired aplastic anemia. CDR3 and TCR beta VDJ profiling relied on a genomic DNA template. TCRdb fed the reads into MiXCR, producing one record per CDR3 protein. The sample includes about 150,000 distinct CDR3 sequences, 40% to 55% seen only once; the top ten take 2.5% to 4%. The CDR3 runs to 15 residues. With V trimmed by 4 bases and J by 4 bases, 7 bases remained unmatched. CDR1 is SGHAT, CDR2 FQNNGV, per germline. This clonotype showed up many times. Individuals selected for sequencing had exhibited CD8+CD57+ cell expansion on flow cytometry.

V and J are TRBV11-2 and TRBJ2-5; 9 positions agree with TRBD1. Sequenced sample: sorted CD4+, CD8+, or CD8+CD57+ T cells (not recorded which) from PBMCs. The TCR originated in a human donor with aplastic anemia. In DNA, the CDR3 is TGTGCCAGCAGCTCCTTGACAGGGGGTAGAGAGACCCAGTACTTC. Encoded protein: CASSSLTGGRETQYF.